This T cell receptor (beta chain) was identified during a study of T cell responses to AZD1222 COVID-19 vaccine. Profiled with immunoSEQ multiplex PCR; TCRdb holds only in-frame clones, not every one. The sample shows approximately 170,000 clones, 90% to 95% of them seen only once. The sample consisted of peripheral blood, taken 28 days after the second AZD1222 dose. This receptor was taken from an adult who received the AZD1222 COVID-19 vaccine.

As DNA, the CDR3 is TGTGCCAGCAGCCTCGGAACTCACCGGGGCAATGAGCAGTTCTTC. Translation: CASSLGTHRGNEQFF. The chain combines TRBV3-1 (or the pseudogene TRBV3-2) with TRBJ2-1; the D gene is possibly TRBD2 (5 bases). Germline CDR1 LGHDT, CDR2 YNNKEL (reference sequence). Trimming shortened V by 4 bases and J by 6 bases, and 16 bases separated the two germline ends. The CDR3 has 15 residues.